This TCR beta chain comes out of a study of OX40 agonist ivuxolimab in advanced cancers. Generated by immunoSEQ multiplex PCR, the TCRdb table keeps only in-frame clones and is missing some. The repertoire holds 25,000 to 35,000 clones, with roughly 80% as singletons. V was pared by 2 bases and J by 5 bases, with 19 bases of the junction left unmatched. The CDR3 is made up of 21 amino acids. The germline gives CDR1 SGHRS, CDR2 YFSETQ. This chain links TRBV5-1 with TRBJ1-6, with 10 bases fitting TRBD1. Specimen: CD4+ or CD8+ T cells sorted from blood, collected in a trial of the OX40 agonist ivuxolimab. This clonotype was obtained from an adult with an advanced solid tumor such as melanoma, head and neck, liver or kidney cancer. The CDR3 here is CASSLASPGQGSPGDNSPLHF. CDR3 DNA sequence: TGCGCCAGCAGCTTAGCCTCGCCGGGACAGGGGTCCCCAGGGGATAATTCACCCCTCCACTTT.